This T cell receptor (beta chain) was documented in a study of cytomegalovirus exposure and HLA in healthy donors. Germline-derived CDR1 and CDR2 are SEHNR and FQNEAQ (reference sequence). The CDR3 is made up of 13 amino acids. Trimming at V came to 4 bases and at J to 8 bases, leaving 5 bases not matched to a gene. Remarks on this clone: Its antigen is unidentified.

Findings of the study overall: The study labeled around 160 TCR beta chains cytomegalovirus-associated. Later analysis showed TCR association rates varying by HLA locus, highest for DRB1 and lowest for HLA-C. Both high specificity and high sensitivity reportedly marked the classifier's diagnosis of cytomegalovirus status. Previous analysis showed most TCR beta V segments were productive about 90% or about 30% of the time.

The PCR ran on 60 Vbeta and 13 Jbeta primers. Profiling relied on immunoSEQ multiplex PCR, and the TCRdb table lists in-frame clones only, not all of them. Among about 200,000 clones listed, roughly 80% were seen once. The sequence derives from a man aged 35 to 55 in good health and CMV-seropositive. The sample comprised PBMCs. The chain recombines TRBV7-9 with TRBJ2-1; TRBD1 matches 7 bases. The CDR3 protein is CASSSWTGYEQFF. The CDR3 DNA sequence: TGTGCCAGCAGCTCGTGGACAGGTTATGAGCAGTTCTTC. The entire variable domain, with the rest obtained from reference TRBV7-9 and TRBJ2-1, is as follows: DTGVSQNPRHKITKRGQNVTFRCDPISEHNRLYWYRQTLGQGPEFLTYFQNEAQLEKSRLLSDRFSAERPKGSFSTLEIQRTEQGDSAMYLCASSSWTGYEQFFGPGTRLTVL.